The rows below give T cell receptor beta chains drawn from one sample of a study of control samples from healthy donors and cancer patients. Method: immunoSEQ multiplex PCR; TCRdb's copy keeps in-frame clones and lacks some. The table includes approximately 150,000 clones, more than 85% detected once. Sequencing was performed on blood. The receptors here all came from a man between 25 and 39 years old in good health. CDR3s include the opening cysteine and the closing phenylalanine or tryptophan. The D gene is left open where the match is weak. A clone size is listed for some rows: how often the clone was seen (once, few, many), or a class if it is expanded.

v_call	clone_size	j_call	d_call	cdr3_aa	cdr3_nt
TRBV5-4	once	TRBJ2-7	-	CASSLMGNYEQYF	TGTGCCAGCAGCTTGATGGGTAACTACGAGCAGTACTTC
TRBV5-6	-	TRBJ1-2	-	CASSLYPGGYTF	TGTGCCAGCAGCCTGTACCCGGGGGGCTACACCTTC
TRBV2	-	TRBJ1-1	TRBD1	CASSKDRGGTEAFF	TGTGCCAGCAGTAAGGACAGGGGGGGGACTGAAGCTTTCTTT
TRBV3-1/TRBV3-2	-	TRBJ2-7	-	CASSPGTGTYEQYF	TGTGCCAGCAGCCCGGGGACGGGTACCTACGAGCAGTACTTC
TRBV3-1/TRBV3-2	-	TRBJ2-3	-	CASSQGGDTQYF	TGTGCCAGCAGCCAAGGAGGGGATACGCAGTATTTT
TRBV5-5	-	TRBJ1-6	TRBD1	CASSLVGGQSSSYNSPLHF	TGTGCCAGCAGCTTGGTGGGGGGACAGTCCAGCTCCTATAATTCACCCCTCCACTTT
TRBV28	-	TRBJ1-1	-	CASTMQGMNTEAFF	TGTGCCAGCACGATGCAAGGTATGAACACTGAAGCTTTCTTT
TRBV19	-	TRBJ2-7	-	CASSIGGYEQYF	TGTGCCAGTAGTATCGGGGGTTACGAGCAGTACTTC
TRBV24-1	-	TRBJ1-2	-	CATSDLGFYGYTF	TGTGCCACCAGTGATTTAGGGTTTTATGGCTACACCTTC
TRBV10-1	-	TRBJ2-3	TRBD2	CASSEAGGGTQYF	TGCGCCAGCAGTGAAGCGGGGGGTGGAACGCAGTATTTT
TRBV6-1	-	TRBJ1-2	-	CASSEGVVLDGYTF	TGTGCCAGCAGTGAAGGCGTCGTGCTGGATGGCTACACCTTC
TRBV5-1	-	TRBJ1-1	-	CASSLGNRDTEAFF	TGCGCCAGCAGCCTGGGAAACCGGGACACTGAAGCTTTCTTT
TRBV28	-	TRBJ1-5	-	CASSFFRSNQPQHF	TGTGCCAGCAGTTTTTTTAGGAGCAATCAGCCCCAGCATTTT
TRBV4-2	-	TRBJ1-4	-	CASSRHRADEKLFF	TGTGCCAGCAGCCGGCACAGGGCGGATGAAAAACTGTTTTTT
TRBV28	few	TRBJ1-5	-	CASSLFRGNQPQHF	TGTGCCAGCAGTTTGTTCCGGGGCAATCAGCCCCAGCATTTT
TRBV5-1	-	TRBJ1-2	-	CASSPGSGFGGRHGYTF	TGCGCCAGCAGCCCGGGGTCGGGATTTGGTGGTAGGCATGGCTACACCTTC
TRBV12-5	-	TRBJ1-6	-	CASGLGESNSPLHF	TGTGCTAGTGGTTTGGGGGAGAGTAATTCACCCCTCCACTTT
TRBV6-1	-	TRBJ1-6	-	CASSEFFRGSPLHF	TGTGCCAGCAGTGAATTCTTCAGGGGTTCACCCCTCCACTTT
TRBV11-2	-	TRBJ1-3	-	CASSPGTHSGNTIYF	TGTGCCAGCAGCCCCGGGACTCACTCTGGAAACACCATATATTTT
TRBV9	-	TRBJ2-2	-	CASSYQGYTGELFF	TGTGCCAGCAGCTACCAGGGATACACCGGGGAGCTGTTTTTT
TRBV5-1	-	TRBJ2-1	TRBD2	CASSWLASGGASYNEQFF	TGCGCCAGCAGCTGGCTGGCGAGCGGGGGGGCATCCTACAATGAGCAGTTCTTC
TRBV6-1	-	TRBJ1-3	-	CASSELQISGNTIYF	TGTGCCAGCAGTGAATTACAGATCTCTGGAAACACCATATATTTT
TRBV7-2	many	TRBJ1-4	TRBD1	CASSFGTGDEKLFF	TGTGCCAGCAGCTTCGGGACAGGGGATGAAAAACTGTTTTTT
TRBV11-2	-	TRBJ2-7	TRBD1	CASSLGGQIDEQYF	TGTGCCAGCAGCTTAGGGGGACAGATCGACGAGCAGTACTTC
TRBV11-2	-	TRBJ1-4	-	CASSFGEKLFF	TGTGCCAGCAGCTTTGGTGAAAAACTGTTTTTT
TRBV5-1	few	TRBJ2-2	TRBD2	CASSLRRGGAGTGELFF	TGCGCCAGCAGCCTACGTCGCGGGGGGGCCGGGACCGGGGAGCTGTTTTTT
TRBV7-3	few	TRBJ1-6	-	CASSRGGDSPLHF	TGTGCCAGCAGCCGAGGTGGGGATTCACCCCTCCACTTT
TRBV5-5	-	TRBJ2-1	-	CASSLTGRISYNEQFF	TGTGCCAGCAGCTTAACGGGACGGATCTCCTACAATGAGCAGTTCTTC
TRBV6-1	few	TRBJ1-4	-	CASSDEGRVQKLFF	TGTGCCAGCAGTGATGAAGGCAGGGTCCAAAAACTGTTTTTT
TRBV28	-	TRBJ2-7	TRBD1	CASRFPGTGGGQYF	TGTGCCAGCAGATTCCCCGGGACAGGGGGAGGGCAGTACTTC
TRBV19	once	TRBJ1-2	TRBD1	CAVGTGEFYGYTF	TGTGCCGTAGGGACAGGGGAATTCTATGGCTACACCTTC
TRBV5-1	-	TRBJ2-7	TRBD2	CASSGYGTSNEQYF	TGCGCCAGCAGCGGTTACGGGACTAGCAACGAGCAGTACTTC
TRBV28	-	TRBJ1-2	-	CASSNQPNYGYTF	TGTGCCAGCAGCAACCAGCCTAACTATGGCTACACCTTC
TRBV19	-	TRBJ1-5	-	CASSMTDYSNQPQHF	TGTGCCAGTAGTATGACAGATTATAGCAATCAGCCCCAGCATTTT
TRBV30	-	TRBJ1-2	-	CAWSAGNPSYGYTF	TGTGCCTGGAGTGCGGGTAACCCCAGCTATGGCTACACCTTC
TRBV12-3/TRBV12-4	-	TRBJ2-7	-	CASSLVQGDEQYF	TGTGCCAGCAGTTTAGTACAGGGTGATGAGCAGTACTTC
TRBV5-6	-	TRBJ1-3	-	CASHYRTSGNTIYF	TGTGCCAGCCATTATCGGACCTCTGGAAACACCATATATTTT
TRBV4-1	-	TRBJ2-7	TRBD2	CASSQSTSGGNYEQYF	TGCGCCAGCAGCCAGTCCACTAGCGGGGGAAACTACGAGCAGTACTTC
TRBV9	-	TRBJ2-2	-	CASSVPGELFF	TGTGCCAGCAGCGTACCCGGGGAGCTGTTTTTT
TRBV27	-	TRBJ2-7	TRBD2	CASGLAGSSYEQYF	TGTGCCAGCGGACTAGCGGGGAGCTCCTACGAGCAGTACTTC
TRBV19	-	TRBJ1-5	-	CASSVISYQPQHF	TGTGCCAGTAGTGTCATCTCGTATCAGCCCCAGCATTTT
TRBV12-2	once	TRBJ2-7	-	CASRVSGTPWTSYEQYF	TGTGCAAGTCGCGTCTCCGGGACACCTTGGACTTCCTACGAGCAGTACTTC
TRBV6-5	-	TRBJ1-3	-	CASSYLPATSGNTIYF	TGTGCCAGCAGTTACCTCCCGGCCACCTCTGGAAACACCATATATTTT
TRBV10-1	-	TRBJ2-1	-	CASSELVGNEQFF	TGCGCCAGCAGTGAGTTAGTGGGCAATGAGCAGTTCTTC
TRBV9	-	TRBJ1-2	-	CASSVLPGGDYGYTF	TGTGCCAGCAGCGTACTACCGGGGGGAGACTATGGCTACACCTTC
TRBV27	-	TRBJ1-6	-	CASSFGRQDSPLHF	TGTGCCAGCAGTTTTGGGAGGCAGGATTCACCCCTCCACTTT
TRBV10-3	-	TRBJ1-2	-	CAISSPGAETYGYTF	TGTGCCATCAGCTCCCCTGGGGCTGAAACCTATGGCTACACCTTC
TRBV28	-	TRBJ2-1	-	CASSPGNRDNEQFF	TGTGCCAGCAGTCCGGGAAACAGGGACAATGAGCAGTTCTTC
TRBV5-6	few	TRBJ2-1	-	CASSLFRHYNEQFF	TGTGCCAGCAGCTTATTCCGACATTACAATGAGCAGTTCTTC
TRBV5-8	-	TRBJ1-1	TRBD1	CASSTTQGRIEAFF	TGTGCCAGCAGTACAACACAGGGGCGAATCGAAGCTTTCTTT
TRBV7-8	-	TRBJ1-1	-	CASSLALWGADTEAFF	TGTGCCAGCAGCTTAGCGCTATGGGGCGCTGACACTGAAGCTTTCTTT
TRBV27	-	TRBJ1-1	-	CASGNRAGTEAFF	TGTGCCAGCGGGAACAGGGCGGGCACTGAAGCTTTCTTT
TRBV30	-	TRBJ1-2	-	CAWSVIEGYGYTF	TGTGCCTGGAGTGTAATCGAGGGCTATGGCTACACCTTC
TRBV19	-	TRBJ1-1	-	CASSPQKGGWTEAFF	TGTGCCAGTAGCCCCCAAAAAGGGGGTTGGACTGAAGCTTTCTTT
TRBV19	-	TRBJ1-1	-	CASSSTGNTEAFF	TGTGCCAGTAGTAGCACAGGGAACACTGAAGCTTTCTTT
TRBV6-2/TRBV6-3	-	TRBJ2-3	TRBD2	CASSYPTSGGLRGDTQYF	TGTGCCAGCAGTTATCCCACTAGCGGGGGCCTACGGGGAGATACGCAGTATTTT
TRBV5-1	-	TRBJ1-2	-	CASSASDSRLSYTF	TGCGCCAGCAGCGCATCGGACAGTCGTCTGAGCTACACCTTC
TRBV11-2	-	TRBJ2-3	TRBD2	CASSSRTSGGTDTQYF	TGTGCCAGCAGCTCCCGGACTAGCGGGGGAACAGATACGCAGTATTTT
TRBV19	-	TRBJ2-7	TRBD1	CASSTTGGDYEQYF	TGTGCCAGTAGTACGACAGGGGGGGACTACGAGCAGTACTTC